These 13 T cell receptor beta chains originate from one sample sequenced in a study of blood T cell repertoires in COVID-19. Profiled with immunoSEQ multiplex PCR; TCRdb holds only in-frame clones, not every one. The table lists approximately 130,000 clones, approximately 85% of them singletons. The sequenced sample was peripheral blood. These receptors originate from a human donor in a cohort sampled during active COVID-19.

V and J are TRBV6-1 and TRBJ1-1; 8 nucleotides agree with TRBD1. V shed 2 bases and J 10 bases; nucleotides not matched to a gene: 6. This CDR3 contains 13 residues. Germline CDR1 MNHNS, CDR2 SASEGT. CDR3 nucleotides: TGTGCCAGCAGTGAACCTACCGACAGGGGAGCTTTCTTT. This encodes CASSEPTDRGAFF.

V usage is TRBV5-6 and J usage is TRBJ2-3, with D possibly TRBD1 on 5 matching bases. Germline assignment: CDR1 SGHDT and CDR2 YYEEEE. The CDR3 totals 16 residues. V gave up 4 bases and J gave up 5 bases, with 20 bases separating them. The CDR3 reads CASSQTPAGLGDTQYF. CDR3 DNA sequence: TGTGCCAGCAGCCAAACCCCCGCAGGGCTGGGAGATACGCAGTATTTT.

The rearrangement uses TRBV11-2 and TRBJ2-5, with D possibly being TRBD1 (6 bases). This CDR3 spans 15 amino acids. Germline values: CDR1 SGHAT, CDR2 FQNNGV. V shed 4 bases and J shed 5 bases, with 17 bases lying between them. CDR3 protein: CASSYYRALGETQYF. CDR3 DNA sequence: TGTGCCAGCAGCTATTACAGGGCTTTGGGGGAGACCCAGTACTTC.

The rearrangement joins TRBV19 to TRBJ2-6; D is possibly TRBD1 (6 bases). Germline loops: CDR1 LNHDA, CDR2 SQIVND (reference sequence). This CDR3 has 15 amino acids. Trimming cost V 6 bases and J 2 bases, with 11 bases left between them. The DNA for the CDR3 is TGTGCCAGTAGGGGGAACAGGGCTGGGGCCAACGTCCTGACTTTC. Amino acid sequence: CASRGNRAGANVLTF. Variable domain in full (rest from reference TRBV19 and TRBJ2-6): DGGITQSPKYLFRKEGQNVTLSCEQNLNHDAMYWYRQDPGQGLRLIYYSQIVNDFQKGDIAEGYSVSREKKESFPLTVTSAQKNPTAFYLCASRGNRAGANVLTFGAGSRLTVL.

The chain has TRBV24-1 and TRBJ2-5, with D possibly matching TRBD1 (5 bases). CDR1 is KGHDR, CDR2 SFDVKD, per germline. This CDR3 is 16 amino acids long. Trimming took 3 bases from V and 2 from J, leaving 15 bases between them. CDR3 sequence: CATSDPLAGSQETQYF. The DNA for the CDR3 is TGTGCCACCAGTGATCCCCTGGCAGGGTCACAAGAGACCCAGTACTTC.

The rearrangement links TRBV5-1 to TRBJ1-5, with D unresolved. Trimming shortened V by 1 base and J by 5 bases, and 7 bases separated the two germline ends. CDR3 length: 13 amino acids. Germline-derived CDR1 and CDR2 are SGHRS and YFSETQ. In DNA, the CDR3 is TGCGCCAGCAGCTTGTCCGGGGATCAGCCCCAGCATTTT. Protein sequence: CASSLSGDQPQHF.

J is TRBJ1-2 and V is TRBV5-1; D perhaps matches TRBD1 (6 bases). Germline assignment: CDR1 SGHRS and CDR2 YFSETQ. The CDR3 extends over 13 amino acids. The V and J ends lost 2 bases and 6 bases respectively, with 11 bases between them. DNA of the CDR3: TGCGCCAGCAGCTTCGGGCAGGGGAATGGCTACACCTTC. Residues: CASSFGQGNGYTF.

J is TRBJ1-5 and V is TRBV4-1, with 7 bases fitting TRBD1. Trimming cost V 3 bases and J 0 bases; bases outside gene matches: 5. The length of the CDR3 is 16 residues. Looked up from germline, CDR1 is MGHRA and CDR2 is YSYEKL. The CDR3 nucleotides are TGCGCCAGCAGCCAGGGGACAGTACATAGCAATCAGCCCCAGCATTTT. This encodes CASSQGTVHSNQPQHF.

The sample holds many counts of this clone. The chain uses TRBV6-4 and TRBJ1-6; a weak D match, TRBD1 (5 bases). V was trimmed by 2 bases and J by 11 bases, leaving 10 bases between them. The germline gives CDR1 MRHNA, CDR2 SNTAGT. This CDR3 is built from 13 residues. The CDR3 DNA reads as TGTGCCAGCAGTGACAGGGGCGGTACACCCCTCCACTTT. Its protein is CASSDRGGTPLHF.

This chain links TRBV2 with TRBJ2-3, with a possible D match to TRBD2 (6 bases). The CDR3 covers 16 residues. V was clipped by 2 bases and J by 2 bases, with 14 bases between them. Per the germline V gene, CDR1 is SNHLY and CDR2 is FYNNEI. CDR3 sequence: CASSERLTRFTDTQYF. CDR3 DNA: TGTGCCAGCAGTGAACGTTTGACTAGATTCACAGATACGCAGTATTTT.

The chain joins TRBV5-5 to TRBJ1-1; possible D gene TRBD1, 5 bases. V was clipped by 6 bases and J by 4 bases, with 16 bases between them. CDR1 is SGHKS and CDR2 is YYEKEE in the germline V gene (reference sequence). The CDR3 length is 14 residues. This CDR3 reads CASIDWGQLTEAFF. The CDR3 DNA sequence: TGTGCCAGCATTGATTGGGGCCAGCTCACTGAAGCTTTCTTT.

V is TRBV7-2 and J is TRBJ1-2; TRBD1 matches 9 bases. The CDR3 loop spans 14 amino acids. With 2 bases clipped from V and 3 bases from J, the junction kept 1 base outside the gene matches. Germline lookup yields CDR1 SGHTA and CDR2 FQGNSA. CDR3 sequence (DNA): TGTGCCAGCAGCTTATGGACAGGGGACTATGGCTACACCTTC. Amino acid sequence: CASSLWTGDYGYTF.

V and J are TRBV6-5 and TRBJ1-1; TRBD1 matches 7 bases. Germline assignment: CDR1 MNHEY and CDR2 SVGAGI. V was clipped by 7 bases and J by 0 bases; unmatched bases: 8. The CDR3 totals 15 residues. CDR3 residues: CASIPRQGMNTEAFF. CDR3 coding DNA: TGTGCCAGCATCCCGAGACAGGGAATGAACACTGAAGCTTTCTTT.